This TCR beta chain was sequenced during a study of PD-1 blockade in classical Hodgkin lymphoma. Some clones are missing from TCRdb's copy, which holds only in-frame ones; the method was immunoSEQ multiplex PCR. The profile shows about 50,000 clones, around 66% of them singletons. With respect to this clone: What it recognizes is unknown.

Study-level results: Patients were excluded if nivolumab began under 1 year after ASCT (the autologous transplant). For complete responders, baseline diversity was comparable to that of newly diagnosed patients. According to reports, newly diagnosed patients had lower baseline TCR diversity than healthy donors, and relapsed/refractory patients had lower baseline TCR diversity still.

Relapse after autologous stem cell transplantation occurred in every patient, and brentuximab vedotin exposure varied. Trimming cost V 2 bases and J 6 bases, with 17 bases left between them. The CDR3 sequence is 16 residues long. Per the germline V gene, CDR1 is SGHNT and CDR2 is YYREEE (reference sequence). The origin of this receptor is a human donor with classical Hodgkin lymphoma. The chain joins TRBV5-4 to TRBJ1-4; tentative D call: TRBD1 (6 bases). Here the sequenced sample was peripheral blood mononuclear cells (PBMCs), taken at baseline. CDR3 coding DNA: TGTGCCAGCAGCTTATCAGAGGGGACATATCATGAAAAACTGTTTTTT. Its translation is CASSLSEGTYHEKLFF.